One and the same sample provided the 5 T cell receptor beta chains below, sequenced in a study of blood T cell repertoires in COVID-19. Only in-frame clones appear in the TCRdb table, and some are missing; sequencing was by immunoSEQ multiplex PCR. The repertoire has about 210,000 clones, around four fifths of them found once; the top ten carry 9.2%. The source material was PBMCs or T cells enriched from blood (not recorded which). The receptors were sampled from a man between 35 and 55 years old who had recovered from COVID-19.

The chain combines TRBV9 with TRBJ2-7; 14 nucleotides match TRBD2. The germline V gene has CDR1 SGDLS and CDR2 YYNGEE. This CDR3 has 19 residues. Trimming took 0 bases from V and 7 from J; bases not matched to a gene: 15. This CDR3 is CASSVVGTSGRPSLEEQYF. The CDR3 DNA follows: TGTGCCAGCAGCGTAGTCGGGACTAGCGGGAGACCCTCCCTTGAGGAGCAGTACTTC.

The CDR3 reads CASSELAMANEQFF. In DNA, the CDR3 is TGCGCCAGCAGTGAACTAGCGATGGCCAATGAGCAGTTCTTC. The chain links TRBV10-2 to TRBJ2-1; 7 bases agree with TRBD2. The CDR3 sequence is 14 residues long. The V and J ends lost 3 bases and 6 bases, in that order; junction bases with no gene match: 5. The germline V gene encodes CDR1 WSHSY and CDR2 SAAADI.

The chain employs TRBV3-1 (or the pseudogene TRBV3-2) and TRBJ1-2, with D perhaps TRBD1 (6 bases). This CDR3 contains 15 residues. CDR1 LGHDT and CDR2 YNNKEL come from the germline V gene (reference sequence). With 1 base removed from V and 8 bases from J, the gap between germline ends came to 17 bases. For the CDR3, the DNA is TGTGCCAGCAGCCAAGCCGCCGGGACAAGGACCGGCTACACCTTC. Protein sequence: CASSQAAGTRTGYTF.

J is TRBJ1-1 and V is TRBV21-1; the table's D call of TRBD1 was not tested on the DNA. TRBV21-1 is a pseudogene locus. The CDR3 is 14 residues long. CDR3 amino acids: CASRTGGAGTEAFF. CDR3 bases: TGTGCCAGCAGGACAGGGGGCGCGGGAACTGAAGCTTTCTTT.

The chain combines TRBV14 with TRBJ2-3, with a possible D match to TRBD2 (6 bases). Deletions cut 4 bases from V and 8 bases from J, with 16 bases between. CDR1 and CDR2 from the germline V gene are SGHDN and FVKESK. The CDR3 runs 14 residues. CDR3 nucleotides: TGTGCCAGCAGCCCATGGAGGTTGCGGGGTACGCAGTATTTT. Translation gives CASSPWRLRGTQYF.